This is a list of T cell receptor beta chains from one sample in a study of graft-versus-host responses after intestinal transplantation. Which antigens these TCRs recognize remains unknown. Method: immunoSEQ multiplex PCR; TCRdb's copy keeps in-frame clones and lacks some. The sample has approximately 86,000 clones, about 90% seen once. The source material was unstimulated CD8+ T cells sorted from spleen or lymph node cells, sampled before transplant. The source is a human donor who was the organ donor for an intestinal transplant. The CDR3 runs from the conserved cysteine through the conserved F or W. Fields, in order: D gene, clone size, V gene, J gene, CDR3 protein, CDR3 DNA. The D gene is left open where the match is weak. Part of the rows lack a size; the others show once, few, many or a class for expanded clones.

TRBD1	.	TRBV5-3	TRBJ1-4	CARSLRTGRKEKLFF	TGTGCCAGAAGCTTAAGGACAGGGCGGAAAGAAAAACTGTTTTTT
TRBD1	once	TRBV2	TRBJ1-2	CASSGPGQGTIGYTF	TGTGCCAGCAGTGGGCCGGGACAGGGCACTATCGGCTACACCTTC
TRBD2	.	TRBV6-5	TRBJ2-7	CASSTVAGSYEQYF	TGTGCCAGCAGTACCGTAGCGGGGTCCTACGAGCAGTACTTC
TRBD1	.	TRBV5-6	TRBJ1-5	CASSHLGGIPQHF	TGTGCCAGCAGTCACCTAGGGGGCATCCCCCAGCATTTT
.	few	TRBV2	TRBJ1-4	CASSATLGATQEKLFF	TGTGCCAGCAGTGCCACATTAGGGGCAACTCAAGAAAAACTGTTTTTT
.	.	TRBV4-1	TRBJ2-1	CASSPTSLGEQFF	TGCGCCAGCAGCCCCACTAGCCTTGGTGAGCAGTTCTTC
TRBD1	.	TRBV28	TRBJ1-6	CASSTVTGGAYNSPLHF	TGTGCCAGCAGCACAGTCACAGGGGGCGCCTATAATTCACCCCTCCACTTT
.	.	TRBV29-1	TRBJ1-2	CSVWWRGGYTF	TGCAGCGTGTGGTGGCGGGGAGGCTACACCTTC
.	.	TRBV27	TRBJ2-1	CASSLSNSNEQFF	TGTGCCAGCAGTTTATCCAACTCAAATGAGCAGTTCTTC
TRBD1	.	TRBV7-6	TRBJ2-7	CASSQGTGDEQYF	TGTGCCAGCAGCCAAGGGACAGGGGACGAGCAGTACTTC
TRBD1	.	TRBV9	TRBJ1-1	CASSPRGQEYTEAFF	TGTGCCAGCAGCCCAAGAGGACAGGAGTACACTGAAGCTTTCTTT
.	.	TRBV2	TRBJ1-6	CASGVGTWVNSPLHF	TGTGCCAGCGGGGTGGGGACTTGGGTAAATTCACCCCTCCACTTT
.	.	TRBV19	TRBJ2-1	CASSIQVYNEQFF	TGTGCCAGTAGTATACAGGTCTACAATGAGCAGTTCTTC
.	.	TRBV5-1	TRBJ2-1	CASSLAERGYNEQFF	TGCGCCAGCAGCTTGGCCGAGAGGGGGTATAATGAGCAGTTCTTC
TRBD1	.	TRBV11-2	TRBJ1-6	CASSWTGGSYNSPLHF	TGTGCCAGCAGTTGGACAGGGGGCTCCTATAATTCACCCCTCCACTTT
.	.	TRBV7-2	TRBJ2-7	CASSLGASRSYEQYF	TGTGCCAGCAGCTTAGGGGCGTCCCGCTCCTACGAGCAGTACTTC
.	once	TRBV29-1	TRBJ2-7	CSAYDGKSYEQYF	TGCAGCGCCTACGACGGGAAATCCTACGAGCAGTACTTC
TRBD1	.	TRBV5-5	TRBJ2-4	CASSLLETGVPLAKNIQYF	TGTGCCAGCAGCCTTCTCGAGACAGGGGTGCCCCTAGCCAAAAACATTCAGTACTTC
.	.	TRBV2	TRBJ2-7	CASSELPQSYEQYF	TGTGCCAGCAGTGAATTACCACAGAGCTACGAGCAGTACTTC
.	.	TRBV27	TRBJ1-2	CASSFTGRQEVF	TGTGCCAGCAGTTTTACCGGCCGCCAGGAGGTCTTC
TRBD1	.	TRBV19	TRBJ2-7	CASSMWDSSYEQYF	TGTGCCAGTAGTATGTGGGACAGCTCCTACGAGCAGTACTTC
.	.	TRBV4-3	TRBJ1-5	CASSRRHPSNQPQHF	TGCGCCAGCAGCCGCAGACATCCTAGCAATCAGCCCCAGCATTTT
.	.	TRBV2	TRBJ1-3	CASSAPSSGNTIYF	TGTGCCAGCAGTGCTCCGTCCTCTGGAAACACCATATATTTT